Below are 30 T cell receptor beta chains sequenced from a single sample in a study of cytomegalovirus exposure and HLA in healthy donors. Researchers ran the PCR with 60 Vbeta and 13 Jbeta primers. TCRdb's table, derived via immunoSEQ multiplex PCR, lists solely in-frame clones and lacks some. The sample carries over 110,000 clones, 78% recorded once. Sequencing used PBMCs. All receptors derive from a female donor in good health and CMV-seronegative.

This chain uses TRBV5-4 with TRBJ1-1; perhaps TRBD1 as D (6 bases). The CDR3 is 14 residues long. The V end was cut by 1 base, the J end by 0 bases, with 7 bases between. Germline V CDR1 and CDR2: SGHNT, YYREEE (reference sequence). CDR3 sequence: CASSLQGMNTEAFF. As DNA, the CDR3 is TGTGCCAGCAGCTTGCAGGGGATGAACACTGAAGCTTTCTTT.

This chain links TRBV9 with TRBJ2-7; 12 positions match TRBD2. CDR1 SGDLS and CDR2 YYNGEE come from the germline V gene. The CDR3 spans 15 residues. Trimming took 4 bases from V and 2 from J; bases not matched to a gene: 4. The CDR3 loop is CASSPGLAGTYEQYF. For the CDR3, the DNA is TGTGCCAGCAGCCCTGGACTAGCGGGGACCTACGAGCAGTACTTC.

The chain employs TRBV18 and TRBJ2-7, with 8 bases that match TRBD2. In germline, CDR1 is KGHSH, CDR2 LQKENI. The junction had 7 bases not matched to a gene; V was cut back by 2 bases and J by 4 bases. The CDR3 has 15 residues. As DNA, the CDR3 is TGTGCCAGCTCACCATTTCGAGCGGGGGCTTACGAGCAGTACTTC. This translates into CASSPFRAGAYEQYF.

V and J are TRBV5-1 and TRBJ1-1; TRBD1 aligns across 10 bases. The CDR3 extends over 16 amino acids. Looked up from germline, CDR1 is SGHRS and CDR2 is YFSETQ. V trimming: 3 bases; J trimming: 4 bases; junction bases outside the gene matches: 9. The DNA of the CDR3 is TGCGCCAGCAGCTACCGACAGGGGGCGTCAGGCACTGAAGCTTTCTTT. It encodes CASSYRQGASGTEAFF. The full variable domain, rest sourced from reference TRBV5-1 and TRBJ1-1, is KAGVTQTPRYLIKTRGQQVTLSCSPISGHRSVSWYQQTPGQGLQFLFEYFSETQRNKGNFPGRFSGRQFSNSRSEMNVSTLELGDSALYLCASSYRQGASGTEAFFGQGTRLTVV.

This clone was seen more than once but under ten times. This chain links TRBV4-1 with TRBJ1-1; weak D call: TRBD1 (6 bases). The CDR3 length is 15 residues. Trimming cost V 4 bases and J 2 bases, with 14 bases left between them. The germline CDR1 and CDR2 sequences are MGHRA and YSYEKL. CDR3: CASSRPTGLNTEAFF. CDR3 in DNA: TGCGCCAGCAGCCGACCCACAGGGCTCAACACTGAAGCTTTCTTT.

This clone was recorded only once. The V and J genes are TRBV7-6 and TRBJ2-7, with 10 bases aligning to TRBD1. The trim removed 2 bases at V and 3 bases at J, leaving 10 bases unmatched. There are 17 residues in the CDR3. CDR1 SGHVS and CDR2 FNYEAQ come from the germline V gene. This chain's CDR3 is CASSLSATGTGVYEQYF. The CDR3 bases are TGTGCCAGCAGCTTAAGTGCGACCGGGACAGGGGTCTACGAGCAGTACTTC.

This sequence joins TRBV27 and TRBJ2-2, with 9 bases matching TRBD2. The V and J ends lost 8 bases and 7 bases, in that order; junction bases with no gene match: 23. Germline CDR1 reads MNHEY; CDR2 reads SMNVEV (reference sequence). The CDR3 totals 19 residues. CDR3: CASALMGGTSFLYVGELFF. In DNA form, the CDR3 reads TGTGCCAGCGCTCTCATGGGGGGGACTAGCTTTCTATACGTCGGGGAGCTGTTTTTT.

The chain uses TRBV25-1 and TRBJ2-6; possibly TRBD1 for D (5 bases). Deletions cut 4 bases from V and 1 base from J, with 8 bases between. This CDR3 region has 15 residues. Germline CDR1 is MGHDK and CDR2 is SYGVNS. CDR3 nucleotides: TGTGCCAGCAGTGGAGCAGGGTCTGGGGCCAACGTCCTGACTTTC. This encodes CASSGAGSGANVLTF.

The chain uses TRBV5-1 and TRBJ2-3, with D possibly being TRBD1 (5 bases). V was cut by 4 bases and J by 0 bases, with 21 bases left in between. CDR3 length equals 18 residues. The germline V gene encodes CDR1 SGHRS and CDR2 YFSETQ. The CDR3 bases are TGCGCCAGCAGCGAAGGGGCTCCTCCACTTCCTAGCACAGATACGCAGTATTTT. It encodes CASSEGAPPLPSTDTQYF.

This sequence joins TRBV27 and TRBJ1-3, with D uncertain. The length of the CDR3 is 15 residues. The germline V gene has CDR1 MNHEY and CDR2 SMNVEV (reference sequence). V was cut by 3 bases and J by 0 bases, with 9 bases left in between. The CDR3 protein is CASSFSGSSGNTIYF. As DNA, the CDR3 is TGTGCCAGCAGTTTCAGCGGTAGCTCTGGAAACACCATATATTTT.

This chain links TRBV19 with TRBJ1-6; D may be TRBD1 (6 bases). The V end lost 3 bases, the J end lost 9 bases, and 15 bases lay between the germline ends. This CDR3 region has 15 residues. The V gene's germline CDR1 is LNHDA and CDR2 SQIVND (reference sequence). The CDR3 DNA reads as TGTGCCAGTAGTATCCAACAGGGTGAAGCTTCACCCCTCCACTTT. It specifies CASSIQQGEASPLHF.

CDR3 protein: CASSPIQGSYEQYF. The CDR3 DNA is TGTGCCAGCTCACCGATCCAGGGGTCCTACGAGCAGTACTTC. The chain carries TRBV18 and TRBJ2-7; D possibly corresponds to TRBD1 (6 bases). The CDR3 runs 14 residues. The V and J ends lost 3 bases and 1 base respectively, with 10 bases between them. Germline V lookup: CDR1 KGHSH, CDR2 LQKENI.

The chain employs TRBV19 and TRBJ2-2; no clear D gene. Trimming removed 3 bases from V and 2 bases from J, with 7 bases in between. CDR1 is LNHDA and CDR2 is SQIVND in the germline V gene (reference sequence). The CDR3 extends over 14 amino acids. In DNA form, the CDR3 reads TGTGCCAGTAGTATCAGCGCCAACACCGGGGAGCTGTTTTTT. It codes for CASSISANTGELFF.

The rearrangement joins TRBV10-3 to TRBJ1-5, with 7 nucleotides matching TRBD1. Germline lookup yields CDR1 ENHRY and CDR2 SYGVKD. The ends lost 10 bases at V and 4 bases at J; junction bases unmatched: 4. CDR3 size: 12 residues. CDR3 sequence (DNA): TGTGCCACCGGGACAGTGAATCAGCCCCAGCATTTT. Translating gives CATGTVNQPQHF.

The chain joins TRBV19 to TRBJ2-7; D gene unclear. In germline, CDR1 is LNHDA, CDR2 SQIVND (reference sequence). This CDR3 has 14 residues. With 7 bases removed from V and 1 base from J, the gap between germline ends came to 14 bases. The CDR3: CASTPGFLSYEQYF. The CDR3 bases are TGTGCCAGTACCCCCGGGTTCTTGTCCTACGAGCAGTACTTC.

This clone was seen more than once but under ten times. The gene calls are TRBV7-9 and TRBJ2-7, with 10 bases lining up with TRBD1. There are 13 residues in the CDR3. The junction had 3 bases not matched to a gene; V was cut back by 4 bases and J by 6 bases. The V gene's germline CDR1 is SEHNR and CDR2 FQNEAQ (reference sequence). The CDR3: CASSSTGGREQYF. The CDR3 DNA sequence: TGTGCCAGCAGCTCGACAGGGGGCCGCGAGCAGTACTTC.

The gene calls are TRBV4-1 and TRBJ2-5; 11 nucleotides agree with TRBD2. CDR3 length: 16 amino acids. Germline loops: CDR1 MGHRA, CDR2 YSYEKL. V trimming: 1 base; J trimming: 5 bases; junction bases outside the gene matches: 6. In DNA, the CDR3 is TGCGCCAGCAGCCAAGGGCATAGCGGGGGGGTGGAGACCCAGTACTTC. As protein: CASSQGHSGGVETQYF.

The chain is built from TRBV28 and TRBJ2-1, with 9 positions matching TRBD2. Germline assignment: CDR1 MDHEN and CDR2 SYDVKM. J gave up 6 bases and V 10 bases, and 10 bases lay outside the gene matches. This CDR3 region has 14 residues. The CDR3 reads CATSSGTSFNEQFF. The CDR3 DNA reads as TGTGCCACCTCATCCGGGACTAGCTTCAATGAGCAGTTCTTC. The full variable domain, with the rest looked up from reference TRBV28 and TRBJ2-1, is DVKVTQSSRYLVKRTGEKVFLECVQDMDHENMFWYRQDPGLGLRLIYFSYDVKMKEKGDIPEGYSVSREKKERFSLILESASTNQTSMYLCATSSGTSFNEQFFGPGTRLTVL.

This clone appeared a few times. This rearrangement joins TRBV2 to TRBJ2-3; D is perhaps TRBD2 (6 bases). Germline V gene sequence: CDR1 SNHLY, CDR2 FYNNEI. Trimming removed 2 bases from V and 2 bases from J, with 11 bases in between. The CDR3 is 15 residues long. The CDR3 DNA is TGTGCCAGCAGTGAAACGGGACTTTCCACAGATACGCAGTATTTT. Translated: CASSETGLSTDTQYF.

The J gene is TRBJ2-3, the V gene TRBV5-6, with D tentatively TRBD2 (7 bases). Germline CDR1 reads SGHDT; CDR2 reads YYEEEE. With 1 base removed from V and 7 bases from J, the gap between germline ends came to 22 bases. This CDR3 contains 17 residues. The CDR3 spells CASSLRGGAKLPYTQYF. CDR3 nucleotide sequence: TGTGCCAGCAGCTTGCGCGGGGGCGCGAAATTACCTTATACGCAGTATTTT.

The genes are TRBV2 and TRBJ1-5, with 7 bases fitting TRBD1. The ends lost 6 bases at V and 2 bases at J; junction bases unmatched: 7. The CDR3 spans 15 residues. Germline V gene lookup returns CDR1 SNHLY and CDR2 FYNNEI. This CDR3 reads CASSRDSTRNQPQHF. The CDR3 DNA follows: TGTGCCAGCAGCCGGGACAGTACACGCAATCAGCCCCAGCATTTT.

The chain recombines TRBV29-1 with TRBJ2-7; tentatively, D is TRBD2 (6 bases). The germline gives CDR1 SQVTM, CDR2 ANQGSEA. The CDR3 is made up of 15 amino acids. V was pared by 1 base and J by 3 bases, with 16 bases between. The CDR3, as DNA: TGCAGCGTTGAAGTTTGGGACTCCAAAGTCTACGAGCAGTACTTC. Its translation: CSVEVWDSKVYEQYF.

This clone was found a few times. The V call is TRBV5-1, the J call TRBJ2-5, with 10 positions matching TRBD2. Germline values: CDR1 SGHRS, CDR2 YFSETQ. Losses at the gene ends were 4 bases for V and 5 bases for J; bases not matched to a gene: 5. CDR3 length: 14 amino acids. This CDR3 reads CASSQGLALETQYF. CDR3 nucleotides: TGCGCCAGCAGCCAGGGACTAGCGTTGGAGACCCAGTACTTC. Filled out from reference TRBV5-1 and TRBJ2-5, the complete variable domain reads KAGVTQTPRYLIKTRGQQVTLSCSPISGHRSVSWYQQTPGQGLQFLFEYFSETQRNKGNFPGRFSGRQFSNSRSEMNVSTLELGDSALYLCASSQGLALETQYFGPGTRLLVL.

The rearrangement links TRBV28 to TRBJ1-5; 8 bases are a match to TRBD1. The length of the CDR3 is 16 residues. Germline CDR1 and CDR2: MDHEN and SYDVKM. V shed 2 bases, J shed 5 bases, and the junction held 8 bases outside the gene matches. The CDR3 bases are TGTGCCAGCAGTTTACCCCGACAGGGGCTCCATCAGCCCCAGCATTTT. Protein sequence: CASSLPRQGLHQPQHF. Supplemented by reference TRBV28 and TRBJ1-5, the full variable domain reads DVKVTQSSRYLVKRTGEKVFLECVQDMDHENMFWYRQDPGLGLRLIYFSYDVKMKEKGDIPEGYSVSREKKERFSLILESASTNQTSMYLCASSLPRQGLHQPQHFGDGTRLSIL.

As for this clone: Because the CDR3's place on the DNA is in doubt, the DNA is left out and the CDR3 is given as listed by TCRdb. This chain joins TRBV28 and TRBJ1-4. Germline V gene lookup returns CDR1 MDHEN and CDR2 SYDVKM. The CDR3 is made up of 15 amino acids, end residues included. CDR3: CASSTSGTTNEKLFF.

V is TRBV27 and J is TRBJ2-1, with D possibly matching TRBD2 (6 bases). The CDR3 has 15 residues. CDR1 is MNHEY, CDR2 SMNVEV, per germline (reference sequence). V lost 4 bases, J lost 5 bases, and 15 bases lay in between. The CDR3 is CASSSGTLYNNEQFF. The CDR3 DNA reads TGTGCCAGCAGTTCCGGGACTCTCTATAACAATGAGCAGTTCTTC.

The rearrangement links TRBV6-4 to TRBJ1-1, with a tentative D call TRBD1 (6 bases). CDR3 length: 14 residues. Deletions cut 4 bases from V and 6 bases from J, with 15 bases between. CDR1 is MRHNA and CDR2 is SNTAGT in the germline V gene. CDR3 amino acids: CASSAKGELAEAFF. Here the CDR3 DNA reads TGTGCCAGCAGTGCGAAGGGGGAACTGGCTGAAGCTTTCTTT.

The CDR3: CASSLDRGLQPQHF. DNA of the CDR3: TGTGCCAGCAGCTTGGATAGGGGGCTTCAGCCCCAGCATTTT. The V call is TRBV5-4, the J call TRBJ1-5; 7 positions match TRBD1. The V gene's germline CDR1 is SGHNT and CDR2 YYREEE (reference sequence). Trimming cost V 0 bases and J 6 bases; bases outside gene matches: 3. This CDR3 spans 14 amino acids.

V and J are TRBV7-9 and TRBJ2-5, with 10 bases matching TRBD2. V was pared by 5 bases and J by 4 bases, with 10 bases of the junction left unmatched. Germline V gives CDR1 SEHNR, CDR2 FQNEAQ (reference sequence). The CDR3 is made up of 16 amino acids. For the CDR3, the DNA is TGTGCCAGCAGCCCACCTCTAGCGGGGGCGGCAGAGACCCAGTACTTC. Encoded protein: CASSPPLAGAAETQYF. Variable domain in full (rest from reference TRBV7-9 and TRBJ2-5): DTGVSQNPRHKITKRGQNVTFRCDPISEHNRLYWYRQTLGQGPEFLTYFQNEAQLEKSRLLSDRFSAERPKGSFSTLEIQRTEQGDSAMYLCASSPPLAGAAETQYFGPGTRLLVL.

The rearrangement uses TRBV28 and TRBJ1-2; no definite D call. The CDR3 length is 12 residues. Trimming left V 2 bases short and J 6 bases short, with 7 bases between. Germline CDR1 is MDHEN and CDR2 is SYDVKM. This chain's CDR3 is CASSLLGDGYTF. The CDR3 DNA follows: TGTGCCAGCAGTTTACTCGGAGATGGCTACACCTTC.